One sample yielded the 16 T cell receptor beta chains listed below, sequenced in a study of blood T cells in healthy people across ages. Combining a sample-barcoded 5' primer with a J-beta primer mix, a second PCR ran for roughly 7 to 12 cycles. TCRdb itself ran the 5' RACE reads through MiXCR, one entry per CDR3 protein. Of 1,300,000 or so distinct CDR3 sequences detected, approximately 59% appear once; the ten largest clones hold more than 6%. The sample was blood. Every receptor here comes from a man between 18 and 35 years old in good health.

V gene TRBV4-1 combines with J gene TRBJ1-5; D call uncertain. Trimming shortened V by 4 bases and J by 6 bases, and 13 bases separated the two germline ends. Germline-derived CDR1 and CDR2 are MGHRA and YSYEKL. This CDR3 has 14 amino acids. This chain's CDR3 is CASSPQAEPQPQHF. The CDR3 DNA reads TGCGCCAGCAGCCCCCAAGCAGAACCTCAGCCCCAGCATTTT.

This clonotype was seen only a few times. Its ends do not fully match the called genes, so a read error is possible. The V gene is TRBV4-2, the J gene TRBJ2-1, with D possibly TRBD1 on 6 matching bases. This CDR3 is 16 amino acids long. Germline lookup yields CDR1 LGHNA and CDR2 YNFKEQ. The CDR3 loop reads CASSQEGHNSYNERFF. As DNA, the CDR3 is TGTGCCAGCAGCCAAGAGGGACATAACTCCTACAATGAGCGGTTCTTC.

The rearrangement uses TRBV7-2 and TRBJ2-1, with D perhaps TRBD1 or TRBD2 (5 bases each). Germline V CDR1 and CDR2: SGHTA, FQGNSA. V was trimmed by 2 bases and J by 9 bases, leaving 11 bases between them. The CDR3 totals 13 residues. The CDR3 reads CASSLFPGTEQFF. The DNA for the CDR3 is TGTGCCAGCAGCTTATTTCCAGGGACTGAGCAGTTCTTC. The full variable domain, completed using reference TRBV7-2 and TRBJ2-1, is GAGVSQSPSNKVTEKGKDVELRCDPISGHTALYWYRQSLGQGLEFLIYFQGNSAPDKSGLPSDRFSAERTGGSVSTLTIQRTQQEDSAVYLCASSLFPGTEQFFGPGTRLTVL.

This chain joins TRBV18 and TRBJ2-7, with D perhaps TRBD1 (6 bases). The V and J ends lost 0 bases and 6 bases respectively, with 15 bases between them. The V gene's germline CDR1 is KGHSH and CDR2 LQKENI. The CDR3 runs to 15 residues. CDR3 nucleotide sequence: TGTGCCAGCTCACCACCACAGGGAACCAGGGGCGAGCAGTACTTC. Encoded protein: CASSPPQGTRGEQYF. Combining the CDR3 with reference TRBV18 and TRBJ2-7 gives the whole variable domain NAGVMQNPRHLVRRRGQEARLRCSPMKGHSHVYWYRQLPEEGLKFMVYLQKENIIDESGMPKERFSAEFPKEGPSILRIQQVVRGDSAAYFCASSPPQGTRGEQYFGPGTRLTVT.

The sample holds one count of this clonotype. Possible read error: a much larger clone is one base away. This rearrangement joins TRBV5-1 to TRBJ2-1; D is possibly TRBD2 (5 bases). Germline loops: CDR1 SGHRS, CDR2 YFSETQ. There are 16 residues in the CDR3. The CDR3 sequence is CASSSLVASSYNGQFF. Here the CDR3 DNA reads TGCGCCAGCAGCTCCCTTGTAGCGTCATCCTACAATGGGCAGTTCTTC.

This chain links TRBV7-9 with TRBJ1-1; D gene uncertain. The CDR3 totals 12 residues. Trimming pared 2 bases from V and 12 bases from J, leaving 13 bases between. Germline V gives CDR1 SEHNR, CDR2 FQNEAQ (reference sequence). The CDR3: CASSLSSAETFF. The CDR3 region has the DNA TGTGCCAGCAGCTTATCTTCGGCGGAAACTTTCTTT.

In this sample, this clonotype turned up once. The CDR3 is CSATEAGGLFANTGELFF. CDR3 DNA sequence: TGCAGCGCCACGGAAGCGGGGGGTTTGTTCGCGAACACCGGGGAGCTGTTTTTT. This chain connects TRBV29-1 to TRBJ2-2; 9 bases are a match to TRBD2. Germline values: CDR1 SQVTM, CDR2 ANQGSEA. J lost 0 bases, V lost 7 bases, and 15 bases had no gene match. This CDR3 spans 18 amino acids.

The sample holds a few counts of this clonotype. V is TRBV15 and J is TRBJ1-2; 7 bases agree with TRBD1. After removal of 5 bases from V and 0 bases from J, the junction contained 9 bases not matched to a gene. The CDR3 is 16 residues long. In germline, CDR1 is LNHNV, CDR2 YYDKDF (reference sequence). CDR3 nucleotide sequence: TGTGCCACCAGCGGCCGGACAGGCGGTTCTAACTATGGCTACACCTTC. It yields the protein CATSGRTGGSNYGYTF.

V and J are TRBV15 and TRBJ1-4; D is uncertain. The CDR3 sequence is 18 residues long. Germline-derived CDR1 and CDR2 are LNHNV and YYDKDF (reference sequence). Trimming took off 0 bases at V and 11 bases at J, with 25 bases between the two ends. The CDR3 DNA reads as TGTGCCACCAGCAGAGATAACCCGCCACGGTTGGACGTGTGGAAACTGTTTTTT. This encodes CATSRDNPPRLDVWKLFF.

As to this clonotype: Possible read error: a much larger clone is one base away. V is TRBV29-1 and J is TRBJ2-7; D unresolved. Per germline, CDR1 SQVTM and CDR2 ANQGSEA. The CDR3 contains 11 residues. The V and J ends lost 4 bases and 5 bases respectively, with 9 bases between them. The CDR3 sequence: CSVGGPDEQYF. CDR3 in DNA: TGCAGCGTTGGGGGTCCCGACGAGCAGTACTTC.

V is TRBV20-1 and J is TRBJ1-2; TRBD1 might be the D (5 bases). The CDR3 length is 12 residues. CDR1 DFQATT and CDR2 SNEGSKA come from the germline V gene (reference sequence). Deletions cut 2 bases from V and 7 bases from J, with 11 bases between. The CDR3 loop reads CSARFGDGGYTF. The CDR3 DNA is TGCAGTGCTAGATTTGGGGACGGTGGCTACACCTTC.

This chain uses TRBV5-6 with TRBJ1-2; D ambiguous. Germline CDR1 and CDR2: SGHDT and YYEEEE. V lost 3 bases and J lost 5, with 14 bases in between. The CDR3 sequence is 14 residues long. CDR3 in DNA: TGTGCCAGCAGCTCCGGCGGCTCTTCGTATGGCTACACCTTC. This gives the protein CASSSGGSSYGYTF.

CDR3 sequence (DNA): TGTGCCAGCAGTGTACTAGCGGGTGAGGGCCCCTACAATGAGCAGTTCTTC. Translation gives CASSVLAGEGPYNEQFF. The genes are TRBV6-5 and TRBJ2-1; 9 nucleotides align to TRBD2. CDR3 size: 17 residues. Germline V gene data show CDR1 as MNHEY and CDR2 as SVGAGI. Losses at the gene ends were 5 bases for V and 2 bases for J; bases not matched to a gene: 10.

The CDR3 here is CASSLTFAGSISEAFF. In nucleotides, the CDR3 is TGTGCCAGCAGCCTCACCTTCGCAGGGTCTATTTCAGAAGCTTTCTTT. The rearrangement joins TRBV7-2 to TRBJ1-1; the D gene is possibly TRBD1 (5 bases). V was trimmed by 5 bases and J by 8 bases, leaving 24 bases between them. The CDR3 consists of 16 residues. Germline V gene lookup returns CDR1 SGHTA and CDR2 FQGNSA.

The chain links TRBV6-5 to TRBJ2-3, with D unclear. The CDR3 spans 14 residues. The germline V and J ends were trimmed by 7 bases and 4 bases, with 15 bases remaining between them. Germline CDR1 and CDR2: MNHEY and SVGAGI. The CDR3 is CASTATLAADTQYF. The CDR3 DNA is TGTGCCAGCACCGCAACGTTAGCCGCAGATACGCAGTATTTT.

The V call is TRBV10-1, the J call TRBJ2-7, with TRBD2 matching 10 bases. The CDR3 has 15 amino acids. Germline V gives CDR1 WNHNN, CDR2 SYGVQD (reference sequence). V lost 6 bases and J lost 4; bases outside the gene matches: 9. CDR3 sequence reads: CASRAGTSEVYEQYF. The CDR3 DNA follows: TGCGCCAGCAGGGCCGGGACTAGCGAGGTGTACGAGCAGTACTTC.